A single sample is the source of the 2 T cell receptor beta chains below, sequenced in a study of blood T cell repertoires in COVID-19. This table comes from immunoSEQ multiplex PCR, and its TCRdb copy is limited to in-frame clones, with some not included. This sample carries 29,000 or so clones, roughly 65% of them seen once, and the ten largest clones take roughly a sixth. Input material: peripheral blood. The receptor set was obtained from a human donor in a cohort sampled during active COVID-19.

V gene TRBV7-2 combines with J gene TRBJ2-3; D is possibly TRBD2 (6 bases). This CDR3 contains 13 residues. From germline, CDR1 is SGHTA and CDR2 FQGNSA. The CDR3 DNA reads TGTGCTTGCGGGGTTAGGAGCGGAGATACGCAGTATTTT. Its protein product is CACGVRSGDTQYF.

The chain couples TRBV28 to TRBJ1-2; tentative D call: TRBD1 (5 bases). CDR3 size: 13 residues. Trimming took off 2 bases at V and 6 bases at J, with 10 bases between the two ends. Germline V CDR1 and CDR2: MDHEN, SYDVKM. Written as DNA, the CDR3 is TGTGCCAGCAGTTTACCAGGGTCTAATGGCTACACCTTC. Translating it yields CASSLPGSNGYTF.